What follows are 19 T cell receptor beta chains derived from one specimen sequenced in a study of blood T cell repertoires in COVID-19. The method was immunoSEQ multiplex PCR; TCRdb's version includes in-frame clones alone and lacks a portion of them. The repertoire holds about 160,000 clones, with about 87% as singletons. The sequenced material came from peripheral blood. Receptors were obtained from a man aged 80 or over with acute or convalescent COVID-19.

This clone was counted a single time. V and J are TRBV3-1 (or the pseudogene TRBV3-2) and TRBJ2-1; no reliable D call. This CDR3 spans 16 amino acids. V lost 1 base and J lost 4, with 14 bases in between. Germline CDR1 LGHDT, CDR2 YNNKEL (reference sequence). CDR3 in DNA: TGTGCCAGCAGCCAAGTAAATCGGTGGGCATACAATGAGCAGTTCTTC. This gives the protein CASSQVNRWAYNEQFF.

In nucleotides, the CDR3 is TGTGCCAGCAGCTTCGAGGGTGTGGATGGCTACACCTTC. Translation: CASSFEGVDGYTF. The chain joins TRBV5-8 to TRBJ1-2; no reliable D call. CDR1 and CDR2 (germline): SGHTS, YDEGEE. CDR3 length equals 13 residues. Trimming removed 2 bases from V and 6 bases from J, with 11 bases in between.

This chain uses TRBV28 with TRBJ2-5; 7 nucleotides agree with TRBD2. This CDR3 is built from 16 residues. Germline CDR1 and CDR2: MDHEN and SYDVKM. J lost 1 base, V lost 6 bases, and 11 bases had no gene match. This CDR3 is CASSPLGGVGQETQYF. Here the CDR3 DNA reads TGTGCCAGCAGCCCCCTTGGGGGGGTGGGCCAAGAGACCCAGTACTTC.

This chain connects TRBV7-9 to TRBJ2-1; TRBD2 matches at 8 bases. CDR3 size: 16 residues. The germline CDR1 and CDR2 sequences are SEHNR and FQNEAQ (reference sequence). Germline trimming cut 1 base from V and 7 bases from J; bases unmatched to any gene: 9. This chain's CDR3 is CASSLGGGRPGNEQFF. DNA of the CDR3: TGTGCCAGCAGCTTAGGGGGCGGGAGGCCTGGTAATGAGCAGTTCTTC.

V usage is TRBV10-1 and J usage is TRBJ2-1, with 7 bases lining up with TRBD2. The CDR3 spans 14 residues. CDR1 WNHNN and CDR2 SYGVQD come from the germline V gene (reference sequence). V shed 2 bases, J shed 6 bases, and the junction held 4 bases outside the gene matches. In DNA, the CDR3 is TGCGCCAGCAGTGAGAGTGGGAGGGCCAATGAGCAGTTCTTC. As protein: CASSESGRANEQFF.

There are a few counts of this clone. This chain connects TRBV3-1 (or the pseudogene TRBV3-2) to TRBJ1-2; D is unclear. The germline CDR1 and CDR2 sequences are LGHDT and YNNKEL (reference sequence). The CDR3 consists of 15 residues. Trimming stripped 4 bases from V and 8 bases from J, with 20 bases between. DNA for the CDR3: TGTGCCAGCAGCCGAGGCGGGGTAGCAGGAGAGGGCTACACCTTC. This codes for CASSRGGVAGEGYTF.

DNA for the CDR3: TGTGCCAGCAGTGAATCGGCCGGGTCTAAGCAAAACATTCAGTACTTC. This encodes CASSESAGSKQNIQYF. The J gene is TRBJ2-4, the V gene TRBV2, with D unresolved. From germline, CDR1 is SNHLY and CDR2 FYNNEI. The V and J ends lost 2 bases and 5 bases respectively, with 16 bases between them. There are 16 residues in the CDR3. The whole variable domain, filled in from reference TRBV2 and TRBJ2-4, reads EPEVTQTPSHQVTQMGQEVILRCVPISNHLYFYWYRQILGQKVEFLVSFYNNEISEKSEIFDDQFSVERPDGSNFTLKIRSTKLEDSAMYFCASSESAGSKQNIQYFGAGTRLSVL.

This chain joins TRBV2 and TRBJ2-3; the match to TRBD2 covers 7 bases. V shed 4 bases, J shed 2 bases, and the junction held 6 bases outside the gene matches. CDR1 and CDR2 from the germline V gene are SNHLY and FYNNEI. The CDR3 sequence is 15 residues long. The DNA for the CDR3 is TGTGCCAGCAGTGGGGGACGGGAGGTCACAGATACGCAGTATTTT. Amino acids: CASSGGREVTDTQYF.

The chain couples TRBV6-1 to TRBJ1-3; D is possibly TRBD1 (6 bases). CDR3 length: 16 amino acids. Trimming left V 3 bases short and J 0 bases short, with 12 bases between. In germline, CDR1 is MNHNS, CDR2 SASEGT. The CDR3 sequence: CASSEGTPASGNTIYF. CDR3 DNA sequence: TGTGCCAGCAGTGAGGGGACACCAGCCTCTGGAAACACCATATATTTT.

The gene calls are TRBV6-5 and TRBJ1-2; 7 bases align to TRBD1. The CDR3 has 13 residues. Trimming removed 5 bases from V and 3 bases from J; junction bases left unmatched: 3. Germline CDR1 reads MNHEY; CDR2 reads SVGAGI. The CDR3 DNA reads TGTGCCAGCAGTCGACAGGGACACTATGGCTACACCTTC. Translated: CASSRQGHYGYTF.

CDR3 bases: TGTGCCAGCAGTGGGGGACAGGAATTTTACGAGCAGTACTTC. It is translated as CASSGGQEFYEQYF. The chain is built from TRBV2 and TRBJ2-7, with 8 positions matching TRBD1. Trimming at V came to 4 bases and at J to 4 bases, leaving 6 bases not matched to a gene. This CDR3 contains 14 residues. Germline V gene sequence: CDR1 SNHLY, CDR2 FYNNEI.

This clone occurred a few times. The chain joins TRBV5-1 to TRBJ2-1, with 7 bases that match TRBD2. Trimming cost V 2 bases and J 3 bases; bases outside gene matches: 11. The CDR3 extends over 17 amino acids. The germline V gene has CDR1 SGHRS and CDR2 YFSETQ. The CDR3 loop is CASSFRGLADRYNEQFF. In DNA form, the CDR3 reads TGCGCCAGCAGCTTCCGGGGTCTAGCGGATCGCTACAATGAGCAGTTCTTC.

The chain links TRBV4-2 to TRBJ1-4, with 7 positions matching TRBD1. The CDR3 is 15 amino acids. From germline, CDR1 is LGHNA and CDR2 YNFKEQ. V was clipped by 0 bases and J by 10 bases; unmatched bases: 8. The CDR3 reads CASSQEAEGAGKLFF. The CDR3 coding sequence is TGTGCCAGCAGCCAAGAAGCGGAGGGGGCAGGAAAACTGTTTTTT.

The chain joins TRBV28 to TRBJ1-5; no firm D call. Germline values: CDR1 MDHEN, CDR2 SYDVKM. The CDR3 consists of 15 residues. The V end was cut by 5 bases, the J end by 7 bases, with 18 bases between. CDR3: CASSKQKGGSQPQHF. For the CDR3, the DNA is TGTGCCAGCAGTAAACAGAAGGGTGGGAGCCAGCCCCAGCATTTT.

The V gene is TRBV7-2, the J gene TRBJ2-2, with D possibly matching TRBD2 (5 bases). From germline, CDR1 is SGHTA and CDR2 FQGNSA. The ends were cut back, 8 bases at V and 5 bases at J, with 15 bases in the middle. The CDR3 loop spans 14 amino acids. CDR3 DNA: TGTGCCAGCTCCGGACTCGCCGGTACCGGGGAGCTGTTTTTT. Translation: CASSGLAGTGELFF.

A word on this clone: Different DNA sequences within this sample yield the same CDR3. The rearrangement links TRBV29-1 to TRBJ2-7, with TRBD1 matching over 8 bases. With V trimmed by 7 bases and J by 3 bases, 2 bases remained unmatched. This CDR3 has 11 residues. Germline loops: CDR1 SQVTM, CDR2 ANQGSEA. The CDR3 nucleotides read TGCAGCGGGGGACAGGACTACGAGCAGTACTTC. The encoded protein is CSGGQDYEQYF.

The rearrangement joins TRBV10-3 to TRBJ2-1; TRBD2 matches 7 bases. Germline V gives CDR1 ENHRY, CDR2 SYGVKD. V dropped 6 bases and J dropped 4; count of bases not matched to a gene: 12. This CDR3 comprises 16 residues. The CDR3 sequence is CAISPPPASGYNEQFF. The CDR3, as DNA: TGTGCCATCAGCCCCCCCCCGGCTAGCGGATACAATGAGCAGTTCTTC.

This chain connects TRBV7-3 to TRBJ2-1; 10 nucleotides line up with TRBD1. Germline CDR1 SGHTA, CDR2 FQGTGA. V trimming: 5 bases; J trimming: 8 bases; junction bases outside the gene matches: 9. The length of the CDR3 is 15 residues. CDR3 sequence: CASSADRGHGDEQFF. The CDR3 DNA reads TGTGCCAGCAGCGCTGACAGGGGGCATGGGGATGAGCAGTTCTTC.

The chain couples TRBV5-1 to TRBJ1-5; D is possibly TRBD1 (5 bases). The CDR3 length is 14 residues. V lost 4 bases and J lost 0, with 8 bases in between. Germline loops: CDR1 SGHRS, CDR2 YFSETQ. The CDR3 spells CASSAGVSNQPQHF. Written as DNA, the CDR3 is TGCGCCAGCAGCGCGGGGGTTAGCAATCAGCCCCAGCATTTT.